Listed here are 2 T cell receptor beta chains from one sample, sequenced in a study of regulatory T cells in long-lasting Graves disease. Documented time point: newly diagnosed GD, antithyroid drugs for less than 3 months. RNA from PBMCs was the source of the TCR library. To make TCR beta libraries, researchers used iRepertoire HTBI primers and Arm-PCR of CDR3 regions. MiXCR, run by TCRdb on the multiplex PCR reads, gives a single entry per CDR3 protein. The repertoire holds 620,000 or so distinct CDR3 sequences, with about 16% as singletons. These data were also filed under a second study, of T cells in Graves' hyperthyroidism and ophthalmopathy.

The material was peripheral blood mononuclear cells (PBMCs), obtained at new diagnosis, from a patient treated with antithyroid drugs. Every receptor here comes from a woman aged 25-40 years with Graves disease.

V usage is TRBV19 and J usage is TRBJ2-3; 11 bases agree with TRBD1. The J segment lost 1 base and the V segment lost 3 bases, leaving 0 bases of the junction unmatched. The CDR3 is 15 residues long. The germline V gene encodes CDR1 LNHDA and CDR2 SQIVND (reference sequence). CDR3 sequence reads: CASSMDRGRTDTQYF. CDR3 DNA sequence: TGTGCCAGTAGTATGGACAGGGGGCGCACAGATACGCAGTATTTT.

This chain joins TRBV20-1 and TRBJ1-2, with 7 bases aligning to TRBD1. J was trimmed by 8 bases and V by 6 bases; bases with no gene match: 12. Per the germline V gene, CDR1 is DFQATT and CDR2 is SNEGSKA (reference sequence). The CDR3 loop spans 13 amino acids. CDR3 in DNA: TGCAGTGCGGCCCCCGGTACAGGGGCCGGCTACACCTTC. It codes for CSAAPGTGAGYTF.